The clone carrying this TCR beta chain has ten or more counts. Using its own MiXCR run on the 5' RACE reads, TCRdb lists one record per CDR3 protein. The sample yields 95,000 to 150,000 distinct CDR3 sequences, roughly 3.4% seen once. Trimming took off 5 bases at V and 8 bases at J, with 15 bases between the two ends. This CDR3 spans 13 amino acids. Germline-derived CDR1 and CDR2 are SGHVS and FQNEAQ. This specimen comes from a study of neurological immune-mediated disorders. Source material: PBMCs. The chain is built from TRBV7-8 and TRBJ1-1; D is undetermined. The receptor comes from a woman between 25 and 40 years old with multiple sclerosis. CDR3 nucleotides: TGTGCCAGCAGCCCATCGCGGTCAGCCGAAGCTTTCTTT. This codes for CASSPSRSAEAFF.